Below, one T cell receptor beta chain is given with its context. TCRdb's table, derived via immunoSEQ multiplex PCR, lists solely in-frame clones and lacks some. This repertoire shows nearly 600,000 clones, around 95% found once; its top ten account for roughly 0.1%. V was clipped by 8 bases and J by 1 base; unmatched bases: 7. This CDR3 has 16 residues. The germline V gene has CDR1 LNHDA and CDR2 SQIVND (reference sequence). The record originates from a study of shared clonotypes between healthy human individuals. Naive CD8 cells comprised CD45RO-negative, CCR7-positively selected cells, excluding terminally differentiated effector memory CD45RA+ cells.

The sample taken for sequencing was naive CD8+ T cells sorted from blood. This TCR derives from a woman aged 30 to 39 in good health. The gene calls are TRBV19 and TRBJ2-2; TRBD2 matches at 10 bases. CDR3 protein: CASETTSGQNTGELFF. The CDR3 DNA reads as TGTGCCAGTGAGACGACTAGCGGGCAGAACACCGGGGAGCTGTTTTTT.